This T cell receptor beta chain was documented in a study of regulatory T cells in long-lasting Graves disease. Across the whole study: Graves' patients (newly diagnosed) had been on antithyroid drugs under 3 months.

Time point specified: newly diagnosed GD, antithyroid drugs for less than 3 months. The authors made the TCR library using RNA they extracted from PBMCs. CDR1 and CDR2 (germline): GTSNPN, SVGIG (reference sequence). The CDR3 spans 15 residues. Unmatched junction bases numbered 10, after V lost 3 bases and J lost 9 bases. With iRepertoire HTBI primers and Arm-PCR of CDR3 regions, TCR beta libraries were built. Original processing notes: Samples jointly harbored 55 to 75 TRBV and 14 TRBJ segments. TCRdb reanalysed the multiplex PCR reads using MiXCR and keeps one entry per CDR3 protein. The V and J calls shown here were made by TCRdb, not taken from the authors' results. The sample lists under 300,000 distinct CDR3 sequences; 20% to 25% were seen once. This clonotype has ten or more counts. Its specificity is unknown. Overall study results and limits: Study was limited to peripheral blood, excluding thyroid tissue. A reduction in accuracy may have resulted from the small sample size.

This material consisted of peripheral blood mononuclear cells (PBMCs), taken at new diagnosis, from a patient treated with antithyroid drugs. The chain couples TRBV30 to TRBJ2-1, with 11 bases aligning to TRBD1. The receptor was derived from a female donor with Graves disease. CDR3 in amino acids: CAWSALDRGRSEQFF. In nucleotides, the CDR3 is TGTGCCTGGAGCGCGCTGGACAGGGGGCGCTCTGAGCAGTTCTTC.